Listed below are T cell receptor beta chains from one sample, sequenced in a study of patients with pleural tuberculosis. MiXCR, run by TCRdb on the reads, gives a single entry per CDR3 protein. The sample lists around 50,000 distinct CDR3 sequences, approximately 7.5% occurring once. The receptors stem from a human donor with pleural tuberculosis. Each CDR3 is given with its conserved first and last residue. The D gene is left open where the match is weak. Size is stated for part of the rows, as once, few or many counts, or as a class when the clone is expanded.

j_call,v_call,d_call,clone_size,cdr3_aa,cdr3_nt
TRBJ2-7,TRBV6-2/TRBV6-3,-,many,CASSAGLYEQYF,TGTGCCAGCAGTGCAGGGCTCTACGAGCAGTACTTC
TRBJ2-5,TRBV27,-,many,CASTPSQRDQETQYF,TGTGCCAGCACCCCTTCCCAGCGGGACCAAGAGACCCAGTACTTC
TRBJ2-1,TRBV11-2,-,many,CASSPTGSNEQFF,TGTGCCAGCAGCCCGACGGGAAGCAATGAGCAGTTCTTC
TRBJ1-6,TRBV12-5,TRBD1,many,CASGSLAGTVIHF,TGTGCTAGTGGTTCCCTCGCCGGGACAGTAATCCACTTT
TRBJ2-1,TRBV20-1,-,many,CSAPTGSGTPYNEQFF,TGCAGTGCTCCAACCGGCAGCGGGACACCCTACAATGAGCAGTTCTTC
TRBJ2-1,TRBV5-6,TRBD1,few,CASSSGQGRNNEQFF,TGTGCCAGCAGCTCGGGACAGGGAAGGAACAATGAGCAGTTCTTC
TRBJ1-1,TRBV12-3/TRBV12-4,-,many,CASTTQLLHTEAFF,TGTGCCAGCACCACTCAACTACTACACACTGAAGCTTTCTTT
TRBJ1-6,TRBV11-2,-,few,CASSSGSWHNSPLHF,TGTGCCAGCAGCTCGGGCAGTTGGCATAATTCACCCCTCCACTTT
TRBJ2-5,TRBV10-3,-,many,CVCGYQETQYF,TGTGTGTGTGGGTACCAAGAGACCCAGTACTTC
TRBJ1-1,TRBV4-2,-,many,CASSLAGGEATEAFF,TGTGCCAGCAGTCTCGCGGGAGGGGAGGCCACTGAAGCTTTCTTT
TRBJ2-1,TRBV2,-,many,CASNRVNEQFF,TGTGCCAGTAACAGGGTGAATGAGCAGTTCTTC
TRBJ2-3,TRBV11-2,-,many,CASSLDYSRGGTDTQYF,TGTGCCAGCAGCTTAGACTATTCGAGGGGAGGCACAGATACGCAGTATTTT
TRBJ2-1,TRBV3-1,-,few,CASTHVGDEQFF,TGTGCCAGCACCCACGTAGGGGATGAGCAGTTCTTC
TRBJ2-3,TRBV12-3/TRBV12-4,-,many,CASSSGPTGTQYF,TGTGCCAGCAGTTCGGGTCCCACGGGTACGCAGTATTTT
TRBJ1-2,TRBV27,TRBD1,many,CASSSYRGKGYGYTF,TGTGCCAGCAGTTCTTACAGGGGAAAGGGCTATGGCTACACCTTC
TRBJ2-2,TRBV5-4,-,many,CASSSAGENTGELFF,TGTGCCAGCAGCTCGGCAGGGGAGAACACCGGGGAGCTGTTTTTT
TRBJ1-5,TRBV20-1,-,many,CSATGVNQPQHF,TGCAGTGCCACAGGTGTCAATCAGCCCCAGCATTTT
TRBJ2-5,TRBV19,TRBD2,-,CASSISGRARETQYF,TGTGCCAGTAGTATTAGCGGGAGGGCCCGGGAGACCCAGTACTTC
TRBJ1-2,TRBV27,TRBD1,many,CASSLYRGDGYTF,TGTGCCAGCAGTTTATACAGGGGGGATGGCTACACCTTC
TRBJ2-1,TRBV19,-,many,CASSIPGNEQFF,TGTGCCAGTAGTATTCCAGGCAATGAGCAGTTCTTC
TRBJ1-4,TRBV14,-,few,CASSQDYDRATNEKLFF,TGTGCCAGCAGCCAAGATTACGACAGAGCAACTAATGAAAAACTGTTTTTT
TRBJ2-2,TRBV10-3,-,many,CAIQWENTGELFF,TGTGCCATCCAATGGGAAAACACCGGGGAGCTGTTTTTT
TRBJ2-6,TRBV6-2/TRBV6-3,-,many,CASNPSGANVLTF,TGTGCCAGCAACCCCTCTGGGGCCAACGTCCTGACTTTC
TRBJ1-6,TRBV2,TRBD1,many,CASGQGNSPLHF,TGTGCCAGCGGACAGGGAAATTCACCCCTCCACTTT
TRBJ2-3,TRBV11-2,-,many,CASNGPGAYTQYF,TGTGCCAGCAACGGGCCCGGGGCCTATACGCAGTATTTT
TRBJ2-5,TRBV4-2,-,many,CASTLKGGETQYF,TGTGCCAGCACCCTCAAGGGCGGGGAGACCCAGTACTTC
TRBJ2-5,TRBV6-4,TRBD2,many,CASSDTSGRALETQYF,TGTGCCAGCAGTGACACGAGCGGGAGGGCCCTAGAGACCCAGTACTTC
TRBJ2-1,TRBV20-1,TRBD2,-,CSARNSGRARYEQFF,TGCAGTGCTAGAAACAGCGGGAGGGCCCGGTATGAGCAGTTCTTC
TRBJ2-3,TRBV12-3/TRBV12-4,TRBD1,many,CASSKTGDADTQYF,TGTGCCAGCAGTAAGACAGGGGACGCAGATACGCAGTATTTT
TRBJ2-5,TRBV11-1,TRBD2,many,CASSLGRGGRNQETQYF,TGTGCCAGCAGCTTAGGAAGGGGCGGGAGGAACCAAGAGACCCAGTACTTC
TRBJ1-5,TRBV20-1,TRBD1,-,CSAGRQGSNQPQHF,TGCAGTGCGGGAAGACAGGGGAGCAATCAGCCCCAGCATTTT
TRBJ2-7,TRBV7-8,-,-,CASSLMRRGDEQYF,TGTGCCAGCAGCTTGATGCGGAGGGGCGACGAGCAGTACTTC
TRBJ2-7,TRBV6-1,-,many,CASSTDRANEQYF,TGTGCCAGCAGTACAGACAGAGCCAACGAGCAGTACTTC
TRBJ1-2,TRBV27,-,many,CASSVGFNLPYGYTF,TGTGCCAGCTCAGTTGGGTTTAATCTGCCCTATGGCTACACCTTC
TRBJ1-5,TRBV28,-,many,CASSLTGRRNQPQHF,TGTGCCAGCAGTTTAACGGGGAGGCGCAATCAGCCCCAGCATTTT
TRBJ2-5,TRBV6-1,-,many,CASTQAGAVGTQYF,TGTGCCAGCACTCAAGCGGGCGCCGTGGGGACCCAGTACTTC
TRBJ2-1,TRBV4-2,TRBD2,many,CASSQDLAGEWEQFF,TGTGCCAGCAGCCAAGATTTAGCGGGAGAATGGGAGCAGTTCTTC
TRBJ1-5,TRBV28,TRBD1,many,CASSADRGNQPQHF,TGTGCCAGCAGCGCCGACAGGGGGAATCAGCCCCAGCATTTT
TRBJ1-1,TRBV3-1,TRBD1,few,CASSSTTGALSGAFF,TGTGCCAGCAGCTCAACAACAGGGGCCCTAAGTGGAGCTTTCTTT
TRBJ1-5,TRBV20-1,TRBD1,many,CSAGRQGGQPQHF,TGCAGTGCGGGAAGACAGGGTGGCCAGCCCCAGCATTTT
TRBJ2-2,TRBV4-1,TRBD2,-,CASSQGAGDRYTGELFF,TGCGCCAGCAGCCAGGGAGCGGGAGATAGGTACACCGGGGAGCTGTTTTTT
TRBJ1-2,TRBV29-1,-,-,CSAVDSNYGYTF,TGCAGCGCTGTGGATTCTAACTATGGCTACACCTTC
TRBJ2-1,TRBV11-2,-,many,CASFTQRDNEQFF,TGTGCCAGCTTTACCCAACGAGACAATGAGCAGTTCTTC
TRBJ2-1,TRBV11-1,-,many,CASSAGTPVYNEQFF,TGTGCCAGCAGCGCCGGGACCCCAGTCTACAATGAGCAGTTCTTC
TRBJ2-7,TRBV29-1,TRBD1,few,CSVDDRGSTYEQYF,TGCAGCGTTGACGACAGGGGGTCAACCTACGAGCAGTACTTC
TRBJ2-2,TRBV15,-,many,CATSGPLGGELFF,TGTGCCACCAGCGGTCCCCTCGGCGGGGAGCTGTTTTTT
TRBJ1-1,TRBV6-1,-,many,CASSRGMSAEAFF,TGTGCCAGCAGTCGCGGGATGAGCGCTGAAGCTTTCTTT
TRBJ1-1,TRBV11-1,-,many,CASSTDENTEAFF,TGTGCCAGCAGCACCGACGAGAACACTGAAGCTTTCTTT
TRBJ1-3,TRBV12-3/TRBV12-4,-,many,CASSFQGSGNTIYF,TGTGCCAGCAGTTTTCAGGGCTCTGGAAACACCATATATTTT